The 31 T cell receptor beta chains reported below all come from one sample, sequenced in a study of a mutant IDH1 vaccine in newly diagnosed glioma. Profiled with immunoSEQ multiplex PCR; TCRdb holds only in-frame clones, not every one. The sample lists about 54,000 clones; about 85% were seen once. Time point of the sample: week 35, safety follow-up. It was 300 ug of mutant IDH1 20-mer peptide that made up each vaccine dose, given with topical imiquimod. Antigen specificity for these receptors is unknown. This specimen consisted of PBMCs, obtained from a glioma patient whose treatment included an IDH1 peptide vaccine. The receptors shown here come from a woman in her late teens or twenties with glioma.

The rearrangement links TRBV5-1 to TRBJ1-2; TRBD1 matches at 8 bases. V was clipped by 1 base and J by 8 bases; unmatched bases: 7. The CDR3 consists of 14 residues. From germline, CDR1 is SGHRS and CDR2 YFSETQ. The CDR3 DNA sequence: TGCGCCAGCAGCTTGTCGTGGACAGGGAACGGCTACACCTTC. This encodes CASSLSWTGNGYTF.

The chain employs TRBV29-1 and TRBJ2-2, with D unclear. V was shortened by 7 bases and J by 3 bases, with 6 bases between the two germline ends. CDR1 is SQVTM, CDR2 ANQGSEA, per germline. The CDR3 covers 11 residues. CDR3 DNA sequence: TGCAGCGCGGATCACACCGGGGAGCTGTTTTTT. It encodes CSADHTGELFF.

V is TRBV9 and J is TRBJ2-5; 7 bases line up with TRBD2. The CDR3 runs 15 residues. Germline CDR1 is SGDLS and CDR2 is YYNGEE. The junction had 9 bases not matched to a gene; V was cut back by 3 bases and J by 4 bases. CDR3 residues: CASSGEGLAGETQYF. The DNA of the CDR3 is TGTGCCAGCAGCGGGGAGGGACTGGCAGGAGAGACCCAGTACTTC.

This chain links TRBV6-1 with TRBJ2-1, with D tentatively TRBD1 (6 bases). CDR1 is MNHNS, CDR2 SASEGT, per germline. Trimming removed 1 base at V and 6 bases at J, with 10 bases between. The CDR3 is made up of 14 amino acids. The CDR3 DNA reads as TGTGCCAGCAGTGAAGGCCCAGGGGTCAATGAGCAGTTCTTC. Protein: CASSEGPGVNEQFF.

J is TRBJ1-1 and V is TRBV18; D uncertain. The germline CDR1 and CDR2 sequences are KGHSH and LQKENI. V was clipped by 3 bases and J by 1 base, with 15 bases between them. This CDR3 has 16 residues. CDR3 region: CASSPLSRAGNTEAFF. CDR3 nucleotide sequence: TGTGCCAGCTCACCCCTGAGTAGGGCTGGGAACACTGAAGCTTTCTTT.

V usage is TRBV7-9 and J usage is TRBJ1-2; no definite D call. Germline V gives CDR1 SEHNR, CDR2 FQNEAQ (reference sequence). Trimming took 4 bases from V and 6 from J, leaving 6 bases between them. The CDR3 has 11 residues. This chain's CDR3 is CASSSTDGYTF. CDR3 sequence (DNA): TGTGCCAGCAGCTCTACAGATGGCTACACCTTC.

This chain connects TRBV10-3 to TRBJ2-2; TRBD2 agrees at 15 bases. V lost 8 bases to trimming and J lost 1 base; unmatched junction nucleotides: 14. Germline V gene sequence: CDR1 ENHRY, CDR2 SYGVKD. CDR3 length: 20 residues. CDR3 coding DNA: TGTGCCATCCGCCCCACGTTAGGACTAGCGGGAGGGATGAACACCGGGGAGCTGTTTTTT. This gives the protein CAIRPTLGLAGGMNTGELFF.

The CDR3 nucleotides read TGTGCCATCAGTGAGTCAGGGATCGCCTATAATTCACCCCTCCACTTT. It yields the protein CAISESGIAYNSPLHF. The chain is built from TRBV10-3 and TRBJ1-6, with no clear D. From germline, CDR1 is ENHRY and CDR2 SYGVKD. The CDR3 is made up of 16 amino acids. Trimming left V 0 bases short and J 2 bases short, with 8 bases between.

This clone was seen just once. The chain carries TRBV7-2 and TRBJ2-2, with 8 bases fitting TRBD2. The CDR3 length is 14 residues. V was pared by 6 bases and J by 3 bases, with 3 bases of the junction left unmatched. The germline gives CDR1 SGHTA, CDR2 FQGNSA. The CDR3 here is CASSPSGYTGELFF. The CDR3 DNA is TGTGCCAGCAGTCCTAGCGGGTACACCGGGGAGCTGTTTTTT.

The V gene is TRBV14, the J gene TRBJ2-3; D tentatively fits TRBD1 or TRBD2 (5 bases each). This CDR3 comprises 15 residues. Germline CDR1 reads SGHDN; CDR2 reads FVKESK. The V end was cut by 4 bases, the J end by 5 bases, with 16 bases between. CDR3: CASSRLLGARDTQYF. The CDR3 bases are TGTGCCAGCAGCCGGCTACTAGGGGCAAGAGATACGCAGTATTTT.

V gene TRBV4-3 combines with J gene TRBJ2-2, with a possible D match to TRBD1 (6 bases). Germline assignment: CDR1 LGHNA and CDR2 YSLEER. This CDR3 has 19 amino acids. Trimming removed 4 bases at V and 3 bases at J, with 24 bases between. CDR3 coding DNA: TGCGCCAGCAGCCCCGATAGGGGGACGGGAAAATTGGACACCGGGGAGCTGTTTTTT. It yields the protein CASSPDRGTGKLDTGELFF.

The V and J genes are TRBV6-1 and TRBJ2-7, with D maybe TRBD2 (6 bases). The germline CDR1 and CDR2 sequences are MNHNS and SASEGT. The CDR3 has 14 residues. V shed 5 bases and J shed 3 bases, with 14 bases lying between them. CDR3 region: CASSLALVLYEQYF. Here the CDR3 DNA reads TGTGCCAGCAGTCTAGCGTTGGTCCTCTACGAGCAGTACTTC.

The rearrangement links TRBV9 to TRBJ2-7; 9 bases match TRBD1. Unmatched junction bases numbered 5, after V lost 3 bases and J lost 1 base. The CDR3 sequence is 15 residues long. Germline CDR1 SGDLS, CDR2 YYNGEE. In DNA form, the CDR3 reads TGTGCCAGCAGCGCCGGACAGGGGAGGTCCTACGAGCAGTACTTC. Protein sequence: CASSAGQGRSYEQYF.

Only one count was recorded for this clone. The chain carries TRBV7-8 and TRBJ2-5; D is uncertain. CDR3 length: 17 residues. Germline V gives CDR1 SGHVS, CDR2 FQNEAQ. V was cut by 1 base and J by 5 bases, with 20 bases left in between. CDR3 DNA: TGTGCCAGCAGCTTAGAGGGTCCTCCAACCCCTGGGGAGACCCAGTACTTC. This translates into CASSLEGPPTPGETQYF.

This chain links TRBV11-3 with TRBJ1-1, with D tentatively TRBD1 (6 bases). Looked up from germline, CDR1 is SGHNT and CDR2 is YENEEA. The CDR3 is 14 amino acids. Trimming shortened V by 3 bases and J by 0 bases, and 8 bases separated the two germline ends. DNA of the CDR3: TGTGCCAGCAGCTTGAGGACAGTGAACACTGAAGCTTTCTTT. Residues: CASSLRTVNTEAFF.

The chain couples TRBV5-1 to TRBJ1-1, with D hard to call. Deletions cut 7 bases from V and 6 bases from J, with 10 bases between. Per germline, CDR1 SGHRS and CDR2 YFSETQ. This CDR3 comprises 11 residues. The DNA of the CDR3 is TGCGCCAGCCGGAAGGAATCTGAAGCTTTCTTT. Translation gives CASRKESEAFF.

This chain joins TRBV5-8 and TRBJ2-7; possible D gene TRBD1, 5 bases. The V gene lost 5 bases and the J gene lost 4 bases, with 13 bases spanning the gap. This CDR3 is 13 amino acids long. CDR1 is SGHTS, CDR2 YDEGEE, per germline. Here the CDR3 reads CASRARGLYEQYF. The CDR3 DNA is TGTGCCAGCAGGGCTAGGGGCCTTTACGAGCAGTACTTC.

The chain uses TRBV29-1 and TRBJ2-5, with 8 positions matching TRBD1. Germline-derived CDR1 and CDR2 are SQVTM and ANQGSEA. V shed 4 bases, J shed 5 bases, and the junction held 3 bases outside the gene matches. The CDR3 has 12 residues. The CDR3 nucleotides are TGCAGCGTTGTAAGGGACAGGGAGACCCAGTACTTC. This encodes CSVVRDRETQYF. The variable domain in full, completed from reference TRBV29-1 and TRBJ2-5, reads SAVISQKPSRDICQRGTSLTIQCQVDSQVTMMFWYRQQPGQSLTLIATANQGSEATYESGFVIDKFPISRPNLTFSTLTVSNMSPEDSSIYLCSVVRDRETQYFGPGTRLLVL.

This clone was counted between two and nine times. This sequence joins TRBV7-9 and TRBJ1-1, with 10 bases aligning to TRBD1. The V gene end was trimmed by 5 bases and the J gene end by 3 bases; junction bases not matched to a gene: 12. CDR1 and CDR2 from the germline V gene are SEHNR and FQNEAQ (reference sequence). The CDR3 is 17 amino acids. The CDR3 DNA sequence: TGTGCCAGCAGCCCCCGGACAGGGGGGAGCCAGGACACTGAAGCTTTCTTT. Translating gives CASSPRTGGSQDTEAFF.

The rearrangement joins TRBV18 to TRBJ2-5, with D unclear. V lost 4 bases to trimming and J lost 2 bases, with 8 bases between them. From germline, CDR1 is KGHSH and CDR2 LQKENI. The CDR3 length is 13 residues. The CDR3 is CASSQEIQETQYF. The CDR3 region has the DNA TGTGCCAGCTCACAAGAGATACAAGAGACCCAGTACTTC.

The chain has TRBV4-2 and TRBJ1-2, with D perhaps matching TRBD1 (6 bases). Germline V lookup: CDR1 LGHNA, CDR2 YNFKEQ. Trimming shortened V by 9 bases and J by 6 bases, and 17 bases separated the two germline ends. This CDR3 has 13 amino acids. CDR3 protein: CASRRGGLDGYTF. For the CDR3, the DNA is TGTGCCAGTCGACGGGGGGGGCTGGATGGCTACACCTTC.

The chain couples TRBV6-5 to TRBJ1-1; TRBD1 might be the D (5 bases). This CDR3 contains 14 residues. V lost 2 bases and J 0 bases, leaving 7 bases between the germline ends. The germline CDR1 and CDR2 sequences are MNHEY and SVGAGI. The DNA for the CDR3 is TGTGCCAGCAGTTACGGGGGAATGAACACTGAAGCTTTCTTT. This translates into CASSYGGMNTEAFF.

The CDR3 bases are TGTGCCAGCAGCGTAGTTCCCTGGACTGAAGCTTTCTTT. The encoded protein is CASSVVPWTEAFF. The V and J genes are TRBV9 and TRBJ1-1; D gene uncertain. Germline loops: CDR1 SGDLS, CDR2 YYNGEE. The CDR3 covers 13 residues. V lost 0 bases and J lost 5, with 8 bases in between.

The rearrangement uses TRBV6-1 and TRBJ1-5, with a possible D match to TRBD1 (5 bases). CDR1 MNHNS and CDR2 SASEGT come from the germline V gene. Deletions cut 2 bases from V and 2 bases from J, with 13 bases between. This CDR3 spans 16 amino acids. CDR3 region: CASSETVGAGNQPQHF. The CDR3 DNA is TGTGCCAGCAGTGAAACGGTAGGGGCGGGCAATCAGCCCCAGCATTTT.

The chain couples TRBV14 to TRBJ1-2; D is unresolved. The V and J ends lost 0 bases and 6 bases respectively, with 20 bases between them. This CDR3 spans 17 amino acids. Looked up from germline, CDR1 is SGHDN and CDR2 is FVKESK. CDR3 coding DNA: TGTGCCAGCAGCCAAGAAGCCAGGCCAGATAAGGTGGATGGCTACACCTTC. Translation gives CASSQEARPDKVDGYTF.

The chain recombines TRBV5-1 with TRBJ1-5, with TRBD1 identical over 9 bases. V lost 0 bases and J lost 6; bases outside the gene matches: 4. The CDR3 totals 15 residues. The germline V gene encodes CDR1 SGHRS and CDR2 YFSETQ. For the CDR3, the DNA is TGCGCCAGCAGCTTGGAATCGGGACAGGGTCAGCCCCAGCATTTT. This encodes CASSLESGQGQPQHF.

The chain couples TRBV10-2 to TRBJ1-5; a possible D gene is TRBD1 (6 bases). Trimming left V 6 bases short and J 2 bases short, with 20 bases between. In germline, CDR1 is WSHSY, CDR2 SAAADI. This CDR3 has 17 residues. CDR3: CASSENSGAGGNQPQHF. In DNA form, the CDR3 reads TGCGCCAGCAGCGAAAACTCAGGGGCCGGCGGCAATCAGCCCCAGCATTTT.

V is TRBV5-3 and J is TRBJ2-4; D gene ambiguous. TRBV5-3 is flagged as an ORF with uncertain function. The V gene lost 0 bases and the J gene lost 1 base, with 5 bases spanning the gap. CDR3 size: 14 residues. The CDR3 region has the DNA TGTGCCAGAAGCTTGGTTCAGGCCAAAAACATTCAGTACTTC. It specifies CARSLVQAKNIQYF.

This clone was picked up one time. The chain couples TRBV6-5 to TRBJ1-2, with D perhaps matching TRBD1 (5 bases). V was shortened by 2 bases and J by 4 bases, with 17 bases between the two germline ends. The CDR3 length is 16 residues. The germline gives CDR1 MNHEY, CDR2 SVGAGI. CDR3: CASSYGGSQRVYGYTF. The CDR3 nucleotides read TGTGCCAGCAGTTACGGGGGGTCCCAAAGGGTCTATGGCTACACCTTC.

This clone has more than one count but fewer than ten. V gene TRBV4-2 combines with J gene TRBJ2-2, with 9 bases that match TRBD2. Germline V CDR1 and CDR2: LGHNA, YNFKEQ. V shed 0 bases and J 1 base; nucleotides not matched to a gene: 3. This CDR3 is 17 amino acids long. The CDR3 DNA reads TGTGCCAGCAGCCAAGATCCGACTAGCGGGAACACCGGGGAGCTGTTTTTT. Its translation: CASSQDPTSGNTGELFF.

This chain uses TRBV14 with TRBJ1-2; D unresolved. V was shortened by 5 bases and J by 8 bases, with 18 bases between the two germline ends. The CDR3 has 14 amino acids. Germline loops: CDR1 SGHDN, CDR2 FVKESK. The CDR3 nucleotides read TGTGCCAGCAGCACCCCAGGCGGGTTTTGGGGCTACACCTTC. Translation gives CASSTPGGFWGYTF.